The sequence of this TCR beta chain was determined in a study of T cells after yellow fever vaccination. About the study: For low cell numbers, libraries were made with SMART-Seq v4 Ultra Low Input.

A single record per CDR3 protein comes from TCRdb applying MiXCR to the 5' RACE reads. This sample has some 240,000 distinct CDR3 sequences, with roughly 4.8% found just once. CDR1 and CDR2 (germline): SGHRS, YFSETQ. There are 14 residues in the CDR3. Trimming pared 1 base from V and 2 bases from J, leaving 8 bases between. This clonotype occurred many times. This clonotype was obtained from a man between 18 and 35 years old who received the YFV17D yellow fever vaccine. The sequencing here drew on CD4+ T cells sorted from PBMCs, taken on the day of the yellow fever booster vaccination. The chain has TRBV5-1 and TRBJ2-3; D remains unclear. CDR3 residues: CASSLLTATDTQYF. The CDR3 DNA follows: TGCGCCAGCAGCTTGTTGACGGCCACAGATACGCAGTATTTT.